What follows are 23 T cell receptor beta chains derived from one specimen sequenced in a study of T-cell memory formation after mild COVID-19. A single record per CDR3 protein comes from TCRdb applying MiXCR to the 5' RACE reads. The profile shows about 360,000 distinct CDR3 sequences, around 13% of them singletons. The sequenced sample consisted of PBMCs or a T cell subset sorted from them (not recorded which). The source of these receptors is a young man who had mild COVID-19 (a few samples of this study predate the infection). Cell type and time point are not known.

The chain combines TRBV7-3 with TRBJ1-6; a possible D gene is TRBD1 (5 bases). Germline V gene data show CDR1 as SGHTA and CDR2 as FQGTGA. The CDR3 has 14 residues. Trimming removed 7 bases at V and 6 bases at J, with 13 bases between. In nucleotides, the CDR3 is TGTGCCAGCACCGAAGGGACGGTTAATTCACCCCTCCACTTT. Encoded protein: CASTEGTVNSPLHF.

This chain uses TRBV5-1 with TRBJ2-6, with D possibly TRBD1 on 6 matching bases. Between the trimmed V and J ends, which lost 1 base and 4 bases, there was a span of 12 bases. This CDR3 is 16 amino acids long. Germline values: CDR1 SGHRS, CDR2 YFSETQ. The CDR3 region has the DNA TGCGCCAGCAGCTTGCGCCAGGGGAGCGGGGCCAACGTCCTGACTTTC. Its protein is CASSLRQGSGANVLTF.

V and J are TRBV7-9 and TRBJ2-3, with 7 bases that match TRBD2. J gave up 4 bases and V 5 bases, and 15 bases lay outside the gene matches. This CDR3 contains 17 residues. Per germline, CDR1 SEHNR and CDR2 FQNEAQ (reference sequence). The CDR3: CASSGWGGLEGPDTQYF. As DNA, the CDR3 is TGTGCCAGCAGCGGATGGGGGGGACTCGAGGGCCCAGATACGCAGTATTTT.

The chain uses TRBV7-2 and TRBJ2-1; a weak D match, TRBD2 (6 bases). Trimming removed 3 bases at V and 0 bases at J, with 12 bases between. CDR1 is SGHTA and CDR2 is FQGNSA in the germline V gene. CDR3 length: 16 residues. The CDR3 protein is CASSLGLPSSYNEQFF. In DNA, the CDR3 is TGTGCCAGCAGCTTGGGACTCCCGAGCTCCTACAATGAGCAGTTCTTC.

This clonotype was seen many times. The chain couples TRBV4-2 to TRBJ2-3, with 8 positions matching TRBD1. CDR1 is LGHNA, CDR2 YNFKEQ, per germline. The CDR3 is made up of 17 amino acids. J lost 2 bases, V lost 5 bases, and 12 bases had no gene match. CDR3 protein: CASSSRGTGFLTDTQYF. CDR3 coding DNA: TGTGCCAGCAGCTCCCGCGGGACAGGATTTCTCACAGATACGCAGTATTTT.

The V gene is TRBV12-3 or TRBV12-4, the J gene TRBJ2-5; 12 positions match TRBD2. The CDR3 loop spans 16 amino acids. V trimming: 5 bases; J trimming: 1 base; junction bases outside the gene matches: 5. The CDR3 nucleotides are TGTGCCAGCAGTCCGGGACTAGCGGGTTTCCAAGAGACCCAGTACTTC. Encoded protein: CASSPGLAGFQETQYF.

The V gene is TRBV7-2, the J gene TRBJ2-7; the D gene could be TRBD1 or TRBD2 (5 bases each). The CDR3 length is 15 residues. Trimming pared 1 base from V and 2 bases from J, leaving 12 bases between. The germline CDR1 and CDR2 sequences are SGHTA and FQGNSA. As DNA, the CDR3 is TGTGCCAGCAGCTTAGTGGCCGGGACCCCCTACGAGCAGTACTTC. Amino acid sequence: CASSLVAGTPYEQYF. The full variable domain, in which reference TRBV7-2 and TRBJ2-7 provide the parts outside the CDR3, is GAGVSQSPSNKVTEKGKDVELRCDPISGHTALYWYRQSLGQGLEFLIYFQGNSAPDKSGLPSDRFSAERTGGSVSTLTIQRTQQEDSAVYLCASSLVAGTPYEQYFGPGTRLTVT.

The V gene is TRBV5-1, the J gene TRBJ1-6, with TRBD1 as a possible D gene (5 bases). The CDR3 length is 14 residues. V dropped 5 bases and J dropped 7 bases, with 13 bases sitting between them. Germline values: CDR1 SGHRS, CDR2 YFSETQ. Here the CDR3 DNA reads TGCGCCAGCAGTCCCCCTCGGGGGAATTCACCCCTCCACTTT. This sequence encodes CASSPPRGNSPLHF. Based on the CDR3 plus reference TRBV5-1 and TRBJ1-6, the full variable domain is KAGVTQTPRYLIKTRGQQVTLSCSPISGHRSVSWYQQTPGQGLQFLFEYFSETQRNKGNFPGRFSGRQFSNSRSEMNVSTLELGDSALYLCASSPPRGNSPLHFGNGTRLTVT.

V and J are TRBV6-2 or TRBV6-3 and TRBJ2-1, with 7 bases matching TRBD2. The CDR3 spans 15 residues. The V and J ends lost 8 bases and 5 bases, in that order; junction bases with no gene match: 12. The germline V gene has CDR1 MNHEY and CDR2 SVGEGT. This CDR3 reads CASVSPASGDNEQFF. CDR3 in DNA: TGTGCCAGCGTGAGTCCCGCTAGCGGAGACAATGAGCAGTTCTTC.

The chain uses TRBV7-2 and TRBJ2-7; 9 bases align to TRBD2. The CDR3 is 16 amino acids. J lost 4 bases, V lost 4 bases, and 11 bases had no gene match. CDR1 SGHTA and CDR2 FQGNSA come from the germline V gene. In DNA, the CDR3 is TGTGCCAGCAGCTCGCCGGGCGGGGGGGCCGTGTACGAGCAGTACTTC. Translated: CASSSPGGGAVYEQYF.

This clonotype was seen a few times. The J gene is TRBJ2-7, the V gene TRBV24-1, with TRBD1 identical over 7 bases. The V and J ends lost 1 base and 3 bases, in that order; junction bases with no gene match: 5. The CDR3 runs to 15 residues. CDR1 KGHDR and CDR2 SFDVKD come from the germline V gene. The CDR3 DNA is TGTGCCACCAGTGATTTCAGGGGGAATCTCTACGAGCAGTACGTC. This encodes CATSDFRGNLYEQYV.

This clonotype came up many times. V and J are TRBV7-6 and TRBJ2-1; 8 positions match TRBD2. The CDR3 has 13 residues. After removal of 1 base from V and 12 bases from J, the junction contained 5 bases not matched to a gene. In germline, CDR1 is SGHVS, CDR2 FNYEAQ. The CDR3: CASSLVSGGRQFF. DNA of the CDR3: TGTGCCAGCAGCTTAGTTTCGGGGGGGCGGCAGTTCTTC.

There are many counts of this clonotype. CDR3 amino acids: CAISSLQGDEKLFF. The CDR3 DNA reads TGTGCCATCAGTTCTCTGCAGGGGGACGAAAAACTGTTTTTT. The genes are TRBV10-3 and TRBJ1-4; 7 bases are a match to TRBD1. J was trimmed by 8 bases and V by 5 bases; bases with no gene match: 8. The CDR3 covers 14 residues. CDR1 ENHRY and CDR2 SYGVKD come from the germline V gene.

V is TRBV6-2 or TRBV6-3 and J is TRBJ2-5; 10 nucleotides align to TRBD1. Germline values: CDR1 MNHEY, CDR2 SVGEGT. The V gene end was trimmed by 6 bases and the J gene end by 8 bases; junction bases not matched to a gene: 15. The CDR3 extends over 16 amino acids. CDR3: CASSPDAGTGEYTQYF. The CDR3 coding sequence is TGTGCCAGCAGCCCCGACGCCGGGACAGGGGAGTATACCCAGTACTTC.

The chain couples TRBV19 to TRBJ1-2; no definite D call. CDR1 is LNHDA, CDR2 SQIVND, per germline (reference sequence). CDR3 size: 10 residues. V lost 8 bases, J lost 3 bases, and 4 bases lay in between. The CDR3 nucleotides are TGTGCCAGTTGGGACTATGGCTACACCTTC. Translation: CASWDYGYTF.

This clonotype was found a few times. The V gene is TRBV4-1, the J gene TRBJ2-3; 7 bases are shared with TRBD2. V was clipped by 7 bases and J by 3 bases; unmatched bases: 7. Germline V gene lookup returns CDR1 MGHRA and CDR2 YSYEKL. The CDR3 sequence is 14 residues long. In nucleotides, the CDR3 is TGCGCCAGCACCACGGGGGGTCGGACAGATACGCAGTATTTT. Translated, it gives CASTTGGRTDTQYF.

J is TRBJ2-4 and V is TRBV25-1; D perhaps matches TRBD2 (5 bases). Germline values: CDR1 MGHDK, CDR2 SYGVNS. This CDR3 is 14 amino acids long. Deletions cut 3 bases from V and 4 bases from J, with 10 bases between. The CDR3: CASSEPKRKNIQYF. The CDR3 bases are TGTGCCAGCAGTGAGCCTAAGCGGAAAAACATTCAGTACTTC.

This clonotype was seen just once. This rearrangement joins TRBV6-5 to TRBJ1-6; TRBD1 agrees at 7 bases. The germline CDR1 and CDR2 sequences are MNHEY and SVGAGI. The length of the CDR3 is 14 residues. Trimming took 5 bases from V and 10 from J; bases not matched to a gene: 8. In nucleotides, the CDR3 is TGTGCCAGCAGTGCGACAGGGATTGGGTCACCCCTCCACTTT. This encodes CASSATGIGSPLHF.

V gene TRBV5-4 combines with J gene TRBJ2-2; D gene unclear. The CDR3 length is 14 residues. The V gene lost 2 bases and the J gene lost 7 bases, with 12 bases spanning the gap. Germline V gene sequence: CDR1 SGHNT, CDR2 YYREEE (reference sequence). The CDR3 DNA reads as TGTGCCAGCAGCTTTTGGGGTTCGATCGGGGAGCTGTTTTTT. Its protein product is CASSFWGSIGELFF.

A single count supports this clonotype. The chain recombines TRBV9 with TRBJ2-7, with D possibly being TRBD2 (5 bases). Germline loops: CDR1 SGDLS, CDR2 YYNGEE. There are 13 residues in the CDR3. Trimming removed 0 bases from V and 3 bases from J, with 7 bases in between. CDR3 amino acids: CASSVGGFYEQYV. CDR3 bases: TGTGCCAGCAGCGTAGGAGGGTTCTACGAGCAGTACGTC.

This clonotype was recorded at least ten times. The chain recombines TRBV4-1 with TRBJ1-2; no firm D call. Germline CDR1 is MGHRA and CDR2 is YSYEKL. Trimming stripped 1 base from V and 8 bases from J, with 8 bases between. This CDR3 contains 12 residues. The CDR3 DNA is TGCGCCAGCAGCCAAGTTGGGTACGGCTACACCTTC. This translates into CASSQVGYGYTF.

This clonotype has only a few counts. The V gene is TRBV5-4, the J gene TRBJ1-2, with D hard to call. V dropped 0 bases and J dropped 8 bases, with 14 bases sitting between them. Germline values: CDR1 SGHNT, CDR2 YYREEE (reference sequence). The CDR3 is 14 amino acids. The CDR3 sequence is CASSLDSSRRGYTF. CDR3 nucleotides: TGTGCCAGCAGCTTGGACAGCAGCCGACGGGGCTACACCTTC. Complete variable domain (other parts from reference TRBV5-4 and TRBJ1-2): ETGVTQSPTHLIKTRGQQVTLRCSSQSGHNTVSWYQQALGQGPQFIFQYYREEENGRGNFPPRFSGLQFPNYSSELNVNALELDDSALYLCASSLDSSRRGYTFGSGTRLTVV.

This chain uses TRBV11-1 with TRBJ2-3; 7 bases are shared with TRBD2. Per the germline V gene, CDR1 is SGHAT and CDR2 is FQDESV (reference sequence). The CDR3 contains 15 residues. V shed 5 bases and J 1 base; nucleotides not matched to a gene: 6. The CDR3 reads CASSPGTTGTDTQYF. CDR3 sequence (DNA): TGTGCCAGCAGCCCCGGGACTACCGGCACAGATACGCAGTATTTT.